The T cell receptor beta chain described here comes from a study of T cells in Graves' hyperthyroidism and ophthalmopathy. Inclusion characteristics of ophthalmopathy patients comprised a Clinical Activity Score of at least 3, a NOSPECS grade of at least 4, and duration under 3 months. Patients were excluded because of uncontrolled infection, other autoimmune disease, pregnancy or lactation. Findings and caveats of the study: Within blood appeared most thyroid clonotypes that had expanded above 0.001.

The V gene's germline CDR1 is LGHNT and CDR2 FRNRAP. The CDR3 covers 16 residues. The V and J ends lost 4 bases and 3 bases, in that order; junction bases with no gene match: 3. The sample holds a few counts of this clonotype. Its cognate antigen is unknown. There were TCR beta CDR3 regions amplified from RNA transcripts. HTBI primers were employed in a first-round RT-PCR of the TCR CDR3. In TCRdb, the multiplex PCR reads were re-called with MiXCR into one record per CDR3 protein. The table includes roughly 350,000 distinct CDR3 sequences, around 13% detected once. The chain combines TRBV12-5 with TRBJ2-2; 12 nucleotides match TRBD1. Material for sequencing was blood. The source of this sequence is a middle-aged woman with Graves' ophthalmopathy. The DNA of the CDR3 is TGTGCTAGTGGTTCCGGGACAGGGGGCGACACCGGGGAGCTGTTTTTT. Translated: CASGSGTGGDTGELFF.